This record covers a single T cell receptor beta chain. This sample is drawn from a study of blood T cell repertoires in COVID-19. Study at large: T cells, B-cell-depleted T cells, or PBMCs provided the cDNA or gDNA that served as material.

In the original workflow: Amplifying reference gene primers gave estimates of nucleated cell counts. Libraries were prepared by immunoSEQ multiplex PCR; TCRdb keeps only in-frame clonotypes and omits some of them. The DNA gave D and trimming, while V, J and clone size come from that table. The sample has over 70,000 clones, roughly 78% seen once. V lost 2 bases and J 7 bases, leaving 11 bases between the germline ends. The CDR3 covers 14 residues. Germline lookup yields CDR1 MNHEY and CDR2 SVGAGI. The chain links TRBV6-5 to TRBJ1-4, with a possible D match to TRBD1 (6 bases). The receptor comes from a man aged 60 to 75 with acute or convalescent COVID-19. Sequences were obtained from peripheral blood. The CDR3 nucleotides read TGTGCCAGCAGTTACGCAGGGGTTGGTGAAAAACTGTTTTTT. Translated: CASSYAGVGEKLFF.